This entry lists 19 T cell receptor beta chains sequenced from one sample in a study of blood T cell repertoires in COVID-19. Repertoires were generated with immunoSEQ multiplex PCR, while TCRdb's copy carries only in-frame clones and drops some. The sample holds approximately 190,000 clones, 65% to 85% seen once. Sequenced sample: PBMCs or T cells enriched from blood (not recorded which). All receptors derive from a man aged 40-49 years who had recovered from COVID-19.

The rearrangement uses TRBV28 and TRBJ1-5, with D possibly matching TRBD1 (6 bases). In germline, CDR1 is MDHEN, CDR2 SYDVKM. V shed 6 bases and J shed 0 bases, with 18 bases lying between them. This CDR3 spans 17 amino acids. DNA of the CDR3: TGTGCCAGCAGGGATAAAGGGACAATCCTTAGCAATCAGCCCCAGCATTTT. As protein: CASRDKGTILSNQPQHF. Full variable domain (rest looked up from reference TRBV28 and TRBJ1-5): DVKVTQSSRYLVKRTGEKVFLECVQDMDHENMFWYRQDPGLGLRLIYFSYDVKMKEKGDIPEGYSVSREKKERFSLILESASTNQTSMYLCASRDKGTILSNQPQHFGDGTRLSIL.

This chain connects TRBV5-4 to TRBJ1-1; D gene unclear. The CDR3 length is 16 residues. Trimming removed 0 bases from V and 4 bases from J, with 16 bases in between. Germline-derived CDR1 and CDR2 are SGHNT and YYREEE (reference sequence). The CDR3 protein is CASSLEGGRSSTEAFF. CDR3 coding DNA: TGTGCCAGCAGCTTGGAGGGAGGACGGTCGAGCACTGAAGCTTTCTTT.

CDR3 coding DNA: TGTGCCAGCAGTTCGCCCGCCAGCGGGGGAAACAATGAGCAGTTCTTC. Its translation: CASSSPASGGNNEQFF. This chain uses TRBV27 with TRBJ2-1; 8 bases align to TRBD2. The junction had 10 bases not matched to a gene; V was cut back by 4 bases and J by 5 bases. The CDR3 consists of 16 residues. The germline gives CDR1 MNHEY, CDR2 SMNVEV (reference sequence).

The chain carries TRBV30 and TRBJ1-2, with TRBD1 identical over 8 bases. In germline, CDR1 is GTSNPN, CDR2 SVGIG (reference sequence). The trim removed 3 bases at V and 1 base at J, leaving 13 bases unmatched. There are 17 residues in the CDR3. CDR3 coding DNA: TGTGCCTGGAGCGAGATCCGGGACAGGATTGATAACTATGGCTACACCTTC. It yields the protein CAWSEIRDRIDNYGYTF. Using reference TRBV30 and TRBJ1-2 for the parts outside the CDR3, the full variable domain is SQTIHQWPATLVQPVGSPLSLECTVEGTSNPNLYWYRQAAGRGLQLLFYSVGIGQISSEVPQNLSASRPQDRQFILSSKKLLLSDSGFYLCAWSEIRDRIDNYGYTFGSGTRLTVV.

The rearrangement links TRBV7-2 to TRBJ1-1, with no clear D. This CDR3 has 15 amino acids. Germline lookup yields CDR1 SGHTA and CDR2 FQGNSA. The ends were cut back, 5 bases at V and 8 bases at J, with 21 bases in the middle. The CDR3 loop is CASSPQVVVSAEAFF. The CDR3 region has the DNA TGTGCCAGCAGCCCCCAGGTCGTGGTGTCTGCGGAAGCTTTCTTT.

The CDR3 protein is CAHSSSGRGGIYEQYF. The CDR3 region has the DNA TGTGCCCACAGCAGCAGCGGGAGGGGTGGTATTTACGAGCAGTACTTC. This chain links TRBV28 with TRBJ2-7; 10 bases align to TRBD2. The CDR3 has 16 residues. The V segment lost 11 bases and the J segment 4 bases; nucleotides outside the gene matches: 17. Germline V lookup: CDR1 MDHEN, CDR2 SYDVKM.

This sequence joins TRBV3-1 (or the pseudogene TRBV3-2) and TRBJ1-5; 9 bases agree with TRBD1. Germline V gene lookup returns CDR1 LGHDT and CDR2 YNNKEL (reference sequence). Losses at the gene ends were 4 bases for V and 5 bases for J; bases not matched to a gene: 6. This CDR3 spans 15 amino acids. The CDR3 loop is CASSLGTGRDQPQHF. Here the CDR3 DNA reads TGTGCCAGCAGCCTAGGGACAGGGCGTGATCAGCCCCAGCATTTT.

The chain recombines TRBV7-2 with TRBJ1-6; D is perhaps TRBD1 (5 bases). The germline V gene encodes CDR1 SGHTA and CDR2 FQGNSA. V was pared by 5 bases and J by 0 bases, with 17 bases between. CDR3 length equals 18 residues. The CDR3 is CASSPDPRQSSYNSPLHF. DNA for the CDR3: TGTGCCAGCAGCCCGGATCCGCGACAGAGCTCCTATAATTCACCCCTCCACTTT. Full variable domain (missing parts from reference TRBV7-2 and TRBJ1-6): GAGVSQSPSNKVTEKGKDVELRCDPISGHTALYWYRQSLGQGLEFLIYFQGNSAPDKSGLPSDRFSAERTGGSVSTLTIQRTQQEDSAVYLCASSPDPRQSSYNSPLHFGNGTRLTVT.

The gene calls are TRBV18 and TRBJ2-5; no clear D. CDR1 is KGHSH and CDR2 is LQKENI in the germline V gene. This CDR3 has 13 amino acids. Trimming pared 0 bases from V and 7 bases from J, leaving 9 bases between. The CDR3 reads CASSPPSPVTQYF. CDR3 in DNA: TGTGCCAGCTCACCACCATCCCCCGTGACCCAGTACTTC. Combining the CDR3 with reference TRBV18 and TRBJ2-5 gives the whole variable domain NAGVMQNPRHLVRRRGQEARLRCSPMKGHSHVYWYRQLPEEGLKFMVYLQKENIIDESGMPKERFSAEFPKEGPSILRIQQVVRGDSAAYFCASSPPSPVTQYFGPGTRLLVL.

J is TRBJ2-7 and V is TRBV3-1 (or the pseudogene TRBV3-2); the match to TRBD2 covers 7 bases. The CDR3 has 16 residues. The germline V gene encodes CDR1 LGHDT and CDR2 YNNKEL (reference sequence). J was trimmed by 4 bases and V by 1 base; bases with no gene match: 10. For the CDR3, the DNA is TGTGCCAGCAGCCAAGCCGGACTAGGGGTCTTATACGAGCAGTACTTC. Encoded protein: CASSQAGLGVLYEQYF.

This chain links TRBV10-3 with TRBJ1-2, with TRBD1 matching 10 bases. Germline V gives CDR1 ENHRY, CDR2 SYGVKD. The length of the CDR3 is 16 residues. V lost 6 bases, J lost 4 bases, and 11 bases stayed unmatched. DNA of the CDR3: TGTGCCATCAGCCCTCTCCCGGGACAGGGGTCCTATGGCTACACCTTC. It encodes CAISPLPGQGSYGYTF.

Here the CDR3 reads CASSIAGPNTEAFF. The CDR3, as DNA: TGTGCCAGTAGTATCGCAGGTCCGAACACTGAAGCTTTCTTT. The chain couples TRBV19 to TRBJ1-1; D not certain. CDR3 size: 14 residues. V was clipped by 3 bases and J by 1 base, with 9 bases between them. Germline values: CDR1 LNHDA, CDR2 SQIVND (reference sequence).

The chain joins TRBV15 to TRBJ2-1; 10 bases map to TRBD1. The trim removed 2 bases at V and 7 bases at J, leaving 8 bases unmatched. The length of the CDR3 is 16 residues. Germline lookup yields CDR1 LNHNV and CDR2 YYDKDF (reference sequence). CDR3 region: CATSRTPGQGKNEQFF. The DNA of the CDR3 is TGTGCCACCAGCAGAACTCCGGGACAGGGGAAAAATGAGCAGTTCTTC.

The chain is built from TRBV5-1 and TRBJ2-5; D possibly corresponds to TRBD2 (6 bases). V shed 1 base and J shed 1 base, with 14 bases lying between them. This CDR3 contains 16 residues. Germline assignment: CDR1 SGHRS and CDR2 YFSETQ. In nucleotides, the CDR3 is TGCGCCAGCAGCTTGCGAAATTGGGACTCCCAAGAGACCCAGTACTTC. Protein sequence: CASSLRNWDSQETQYF.

This chain connects TRBV5-1 to TRBJ1-2; the D gene is possibly TRBD1 (6 bases). CDR1 and CDR2 from the germline V gene are SGHRS and YFSETQ. V lost 4 bases, J lost 4 bases, and 17 bases lay in between. The CDR3 is 15 residues long. The CDR3 DNA is TGCGCCAGCAGCACCACAGGGACGGGAATCTATGGCTACACCTTC. This encodes CASSTTGTGIYGYTF.

The gene calls are TRBV6-2 or TRBV6-3 and TRBJ2-7, with 7 bases that match TRBD1. This CDR3 has 17 residues. Germline V gives CDR1 MNHEY, CDR2 SVGEGT. V shed 4 bases and J 0 bases; nucleotides not matched to a gene: 12. CDR3 in DNA: TGTGCCAGCAGTTGGCGACCGTGGGGACAGAGCTCCTACGAGCAGTACTTC. This encodes CASSWRPWGQSSYEQYF.

The V and J genes are TRBV4-1 and TRBJ2-7; 7 positions agree with TRBD1. The V segment lost 4 bases and the J segment 0 bases; nucleotides outside the gene matches: 6. CDR3 length: 15 amino acids. The V gene's germline CDR1 is MGHRA and CDR2 YSYEKL. The CDR3 DNA reads as TGCGCCAGCAGCCCGCCCGGACAGGTCTCCTACGAGCAGTACTTC. Protein: CASSPPGQVSYEQYF.

This clone was seen only once. The V and J genes are TRBV10-3 and TRBJ1-3, with D tentatively TRBD1 (6 bases). The CDR3 runs 15 residues. Germline V gene sequence: CDR1 ENHRY, CDR2 SYGVKD. Between the trimmed V and J ends, which lost 4 bases and 2 bases, there was a span of 12 bases. The CDR3 is CAISGQDHAGNTIYF. CDR3 in DNA: TGTGCCATCAGTGGACAGGACCATGCTGGAAACACCATATATTTT.

The chain employs TRBV5-1 and TRBJ1-2; D may be TRBD1 (6 bases). V gave up 4 bases and J gave up 4 bases, with 20 bases separating them. Germline loops: CDR1 SGHRS, CDR2 YFSETQ. This CDR3 is built from 16 residues. CDR3 in DNA: TGCGCCAGCAGCGCAAGTACCGGGACACCAGTCTATGGCTACACCTTC. This codes for CASSASTGTPVYGYTF.